A selection of T cell receptor beta chains follows, all from one sample in a study of blood T cell repertoires in COVID-19. Data came from immunoSEQ multiplex PCR; TCRdb stores just in-frame clones and leaves some out. The sample contains around 200,000 clones, about 90% of which appear only once. Material: peripheral blood. These receptors all stem from a man between 18 and 29 years old with active or convalescent COVID-19. Both conserved end residues are part of each CDR3. D genes are given only for firm matches. Expanded clones get a size class; other rows say once, few or many, or leave the size out.

.	TRBV3-1/TRBV3-2	TRBJ1-2	.	TGTGCCAGCAGCCAAGCATGGGGCGCTAACTATGGCTACACCTTC	CASSQAWGANYGYTF
.	TRBV19	TRBJ1-6	.	TGTGCCATTGGGACTGTTAATTCACCCCTCCACTTT	CAIGTVNSPLHF
few	TRBV18	TRBJ1-1	.	TGTGCCAGCTCACCCCAGACAGACTTACGCACTGAAGCTTTCTTT	CASSPQTDLRTEAFF
.	TRBV30	TRBJ1-6	.	TGTGCCTGGACTTCCAGGGTTCAGTCACCCCTCCACTTT	CAWTSRVQSPLHF
few	TRBV6-5	TRBJ1-6	TRBD1	TGTGCCAGCAACCCGACAGGGACCCCTTCACCCCTCCACTTT	CASNPTGTPSPLHF
.	TRBV19	TRBJ2-1	TRBD2	TGTGCCAGTAGTAGGGGACTAGCTGACTACAATGAGCAGTTCTTC	CASSRGLADYNEQFF
.	TRBV4-1	TRBJ2-3	TRBD2	TGCGCCAGCACCGGACAATCGACGGCGGGGGGGCCTCCAGATACGCAGTATTTT	CASTGQSTAGGPPDTQYF
few	TRBV7-9	TRBJ1-1	.	TGTGCCAGCAGCTTAGTAGCGGGGATAAACACTGAAGCTTTCTTT	CASSLVAGINTEAFF
.	TRBV3-1/TRBV3-2	TRBJ2-1	.	TGTGCCAGCAGCGGCGGAAGCTCCTACAATGAGCAGTTCTTC	CASSGGSSYNEQFF
.	TRBV27	TRBJ2-5	TRBD2	TGTGCCAGCAGTTTAGCTAGCGGGACCCAAGAGACCCAGTACTTC	CASSLASGTQETQYF
.	TRBV19	TRBJ1-1	TRBD1	TGTGCCAGTAGTGGTTGGGACAGGGAAAAGGGAGGGGTGAACACTGAAGCTTTCTTT	CASSGWDREKGGVNTEAFF
.	TRBV10-3	TRBJ1-2	TRBD1	TGTGCCATCAGTGACGGGACAGGGCTATTTGATGGCTACACCTTC	CAISDGTGLFDGYTF
.	TRBV7-2	TRBJ2-1	TRBD2	TGTGCCAGCAGCTGGACTAGCGGGATGGGGGAGCAGTTCTTC	CASSWTSGMGEQFF
.	TRBV19	TRBJ2-1	.	TGTGCCAGTAGTATAGCGGCTAGCCGCATCTACAATGAGCAGTTCTTC	CASSIAASRIYNEQFF
few	TRBV6-2/TRBV6-3	TRBJ1-5	.	TGTGCCAGCAGTTTATCGGGAGGTGTCAATCAGCCCCAGCATTTT	CASSLSGGVNQPQHF
.	TRBV5-1	TRBJ2-3	.	TGCGCCAGCAGCTTGGGGTCTGGCGGGACAGATACGCAGTATTTT	CASSLGSGGTDTQYF
.	TRBV7-3	TRBJ2-1	TRBD2	TGTGCCAGCAGCCTGGGACTAGCGGCGGTGGATGAGCAGTTCTTC	CASSLGLAAVDEQFF
.	TRBV5-1	TRBJ2-5	TRBD1	TGCGCCAGCAGCTTAGGACAGGTTGAAGAGACCCAGTACTTC	CASSLGQVEETQYF
.	TRBV6-6	TRBJ2-1	TRBD2	TGTGCCAGCAGTCGAGGACTAGCGGGAGTAACGGATGAGCAGTTCTTC	CASSRGLAGVTDEQFF
.	TRBV6-5	TRBJ2-7	TRBD2	TGTGCCAGCAGTTACCCCGGGACTAGCGGGAGCTACGAGCAGTACTTC	CASSYPGTSGSYEQYF
.	TRBV19	TRBJ2-3	TRBD2	TGTGCCAGTAGTTTAGCGGGAGTGTCCGATACGCAGTATTTT	CASSLAGVSDTQYF
.	TRBV29-1	TRBJ1-1	.	TGCAGCGCGTTGGGGGGGATGAACACTGAAGCTTTCTTT	CSALGGMNTEAFF
.	TRBV3-1/TRBV3-2	TRBJ2-1	.	TGTGCCAGCAGCCCCCGGCTAGGGAGTGAGCAGTTCTTC	CASSPRLGSEQFF
.	TRBV5-1	TRBJ1-2	TRBD1	TGCGCCAGCAGCCCTTCACGGGACAGGCTAGTTAACTATGGCTACACCTTC	CASSPSRDRLVNYGYTF
.	TRBV7-9	TRBJ2-1	TRBD2	TGTGCCAGCAGCTTACCCTTCTTTGGACTAGCGGGGATTAACAATGAGCAGTTCTTC	CASSLPFFGLAGINNEQFF
.	TRBV12-5	TRBJ2-1	TRBD2	TGTGCTAGTGGTTTGGCTCTCCCACTAGCGAGCGCTCAGTTCTTC	CASGLALPLASAQFF
.	TRBV7-2	TRBJ1-2	TRBD1	TGTGCCAGCAGCCCACAGGGGGTTAACTATGGCTACACCTTC	CASSPQGVNYGYTF
.	TRBV5-6	TRBJ1-3	.	TGTGCCAGCAGCTTTGGTAGAGGATCTGGAAACACCATATATTTT	CASSFGRGSGNTIYF
.	TRBV2	TRBJ2-5	.	TGTGCCAGCGGGCAGTACGAAAAAGAGACCCAGTACTTC	CASGQYEKETQYF
many	TRBV4-1	TRBJ2-7	.	TGCGCCAGCAGCCAAGATCCGGGTAGCGGCTACGAGCAGTACTTC	CASSQDPGSGYEQYF
.	TRBV19	TRBJ1-2	.	TGTGCCAGTCGATGGCAGCGAGATAACTATGGCTACACCTTC	CASRWQRDNYGYTF
few	TRBV19	TRBJ1-6	.	TGTGCCAGTAGTATAGCGCGGACAGATAATTCACCCCTCCACTTT	CASSIARTDNSPLHF
few	TRBV5-4	TRBJ1-2	.	TGTGCCAGCAGCTTAGGGGGGGGACGGACATATGGCTACACCTTC	CASSLGGGRTYGYTF
.	TRBV3-1/TRBV3-2	TRBJ2-7	.	TGTGCCAGCAGCCCAAGTTCCCCGGACCGGACAGAAAACTACGAGCAGTACTTC	CASSPSSPDRTENYEQYF
.	TRBV6-5	TRBJ2-1	.	TGTGCCAGCAGTAGGACAGAAAACAATGAGCAGTTCTTC	CASSRTENNEQFF
.	TRBV7-2	TRBJ1-5	.	TGTGCCAGCAGCCCTTTCTCCGGGAATCATCAGCCCCAGCATTTT	CASSPFSGNHQPQHF
.	TRBV19	TRBJ1-2	.	TGTGCCAGTAGCGAACAGGGTACGAATGGCTACACCTTC	CASSEQGTNGYTF
.	TRBV6-2/TRBV6-3	TRBJ1-1	TRBD1	TGTGCCAGCAGTTACACCGGGACAGGGAACACTGAAGCTTTCTTT	CASSYTGTGNTEAFF
.	TRBV14	TRBJ2-7	TRBD1	TGTGCCAGCAGCCAAGGCTGGGGACAGGGCCCCTACGAGCAGTACTTC	CASSQGWGQGPYEQYF
.	TRBV2	TRBJ2-3	TRBD2	TGTGCCAGCAGTGAAGGCCCAGGACTAGCGGGAGCAGATACGCAGTATTTT	CASSEGPGLAGADTQYF
.	TRBV27	TRBJ2-7	.	TGTATCCCCCACCGGGACACTTACGAGCAGTACTTC	CIPHRDTYEQYF
.	TRBV7-2	TRBJ1-1	.	TGTGCCAGCAGCTTAGTGGGGGGGCGCGTGTCTGAAGCTTTCTTT	CASSLVGGRVSEAFF